The 3 T cell receptor beta chains listed next were all sequenced from one sample in a study of regulatory T cells in long-lasting Graves disease. Stated time point: newly diagnosed GD, antithyroid drugs for less than 3 months. The TCR library was made from RNA that had been extracted from PBMCs in TRIzol. According to the study, TCR beta libraries were built with iRepertoire HTBI primers and CDR3-region Arm-PCR. From the multiplex PCR reads, TCRdb called clonotypes with MiXCR, one entry per CDR3 protein. The data contain approximately 540,000 distinct CDR3 sequences, around 12% of them singletons. This sample also appeared in a second study, on T cells in Graves' hyperthyroidism and ophthalmopathy.

Sequences were derived from peripheral blood mononuclear cells (PBMCs), sampled at new diagnosis, from a patient treated with antithyroid drugs. The receptors derive from a woman aged 25-40 years with Graves disease.

This clonotype has a handful of counts. The J gene is TRBJ1-2, the V gene TRBV30; no clear D gene. V dropped 2 bases and J dropped 8 bases, with 21 bases sitting between them. CDR3 size: 15 residues. Germline V gene lookup returns CDR1 GTSNPN and CDR2 SVGIG (reference sequence). Here the CDR3 DNA reads TGTGCCTGGAGTTACTATCCCCCTTATCAGACCGGCTACACCTTC. Translation: CAWSYYPPYQTGYTF.

This clonotype was seen ten or more times. The chain combines TRBV15 with TRBJ1-1, with unresolved D. Trimming took 4 bases from V and 4 from J, leaving 10 bases between them. Germline V gives CDR1 LNHNV, CDR2 YYDKDF (reference sequence). This CDR3 is built from 13 residues. CDR3 nucleotide sequence: TGTGCCACCAGCAAGCACAAGTCCACTGAAGCTTTCTTT. Its translation: CATSKHKSTEAFF. The full variable domain, in which reference TRBV15 and TRBJ1-1 provide the parts outside the CDR3, is DAMVIQNPRYQVTQFGKPVTLSCSQTLNHNVMYWYQQKSSQAPKLLFHYYDKDFNNEADTPDNFQSRRPNTSFCFLDIRSPGLGDTAMYLCATSKHKSTEAFFGQGTRLTVV.

This clonotype has a single count. The chain is built from TRBV7-2 and TRBJ1-2; perhaps TRBD1 as D (5 bases). The CDR3 is made up of 15 amino acids. Germline V gene lookup returns CDR1 SGHTA and CDR2 FQGNSA. The V end lost 1 base, the J end lost 2 bases, and 11 bases lay between the germline ends. CDR3 DNA sequence: TGTGCCAGCAGCTTAGTTGTGACAGAAAACTATGGCTACACCTTC. Its protein product is CASSLVVTENYGYTF.